Below, 28 T cell receptor beta chains from the same sample are listed, as sequenced in a study of control samples from healthy donors and cancer patients. The data were produced by immunoSEQ multiplex PCR, yet TCRdb's version contains in-frame clones alone and is incomplete. The sample shows 98,000 or so clones, about 87% of them seen only once. Sequencing was carried out using blood. The receptors were sampled from a woman aged 65 to 85 in good health.

The rearrangement links TRBV25-1 to TRBJ1-1; D remains unclear. Trimming removed 2 bases at V and 7 bases at J, with 5 bases between. CDR3 size: 11 residues. Germline-derived CDR1 and CDR2 are MGHDK and SYGVNS. CDR3 sequence: CASSEPGEAFF. The CDR3 nucleotides are TGTGCCAGCAGTGAACCAGGTGAAGCTTTCTTT.

This chain links TRBV2 with TRBJ2-5, with a possible D match to TRBD2 (6 bases). V was trimmed by 6 bases and J by 1 base, leaving 9 bases between them. The germline CDR1 and CDR2 sequences are SNHLY and FYNNEI. The CDR3 is made up of 13 amino acids. The CDR3 nucleotides read TGTGCCAGCAGGGCTAGCGTCCAAGAGACCCAGTACTTC. This translates into CASRASVQETQYF.

This clone was detected only once. The chain uses TRBV3-1 (or the pseudogene TRBV3-2) and TRBJ1-5; D is uncertain. Trimming removed 3 bases at V and 1 base at J, with 7 bases between. The CDR3 sequence is 14 residues long. Germline V lookup: CDR1 LGHDT, CDR2 YNNKEL (reference sequence). CDR3 sequence: CASSQHISNQPQHF. The CDR3 DNA follows: TGTGCCAGCAGCCAGCACATAAGCAATCAGCCCCAGCATTTT.

The genes are TRBV6-1 and TRBJ1-1; D gene unclear. The CDR3 has 19 residues. V lost 2 bases, J lost 0 bases, and 22 bases lay in between. The V gene's germline CDR1 is MNHNS and CDR2 SASEGT. This CDR3 is CASSEKSNTQWGMNTEAFF. The CDR3 DNA follows: TGTGCCAGCAGTGAAAAATCCAACACGCAATGGGGAATGAACACTGAAGCTTTCTTT.

This sequence joins TRBV14 and TRBJ2-7; TRBD2 is a possible D gene (6 bases). Germline CDR1 SGHDN, CDR2 FVKESK. CDR3 length equals 15 residues. The V gene lost 5 bases and the J gene lost 2 bases, with 16 bases spanning the gap. Here the CDR3 reads CASSYGSGLTYEQYF. The CDR3 DNA follows: TGTGCCAGCAGCTACGGTAGCGGACTTACCTACGAGCAGTACTTC.

V is TRBV5-6 and J is TRBJ1-1; D is uncertain. CDR3 length: 12 residues. V dropped 6 bases and J dropped 1 base, with 7 bases sitting between them. Germline V gene lookup returns CDR1 SGHDT and CDR2 YYEEEE. CDR3 residues: CASIQRNTEAFF. The CDR3 DNA follows: TGTGCCAGCATCCAGAGGAACACTGAAGCTTTCTTT.

J is TRBJ2-6 and V is TRBV9, with 7 bases that match TRBD2. Germline V gene sequence: CDR1 SGDLS, CDR2 YYNGEE. The CDR3 has 18 amino acids. Trimming at V came to 4 bases and at J to 3 bases, leaving 13 bases not matched to a gene. CDR3 in DNA: TGTGCCAGCAGCCCCACGACTGGGGGGGAACGTGGGGCCAACGTCCTGACTTTC. This translates into CASSPTTGGERGANVLTF.

The chain recombines TRBV7-8 with TRBJ2-5; unclear D gene. The CDR3 is 13 amino acids. The V end lost 1 base, the J end lost 5 bases, and 8 bases lay between the germline ends. The germline gives CDR1 SGHVS, CDR2 FQNEAQ. The CDR3 sequence is CASSLGRSETQYF. In DNA, the CDR3 is TGTGCCAGCAGCTTAGGACGATCGGAGACCCAGTACTTC. The full variable domain, with the rest looked up from reference TRBV7-8 and TRBJ2-5, is GAGVSQSPRYKVAKRGQDVALRCDPISGHVSLFWYQQALGQGPEFLTYFQNEAQLDKSGLPSDRFFAERPEGSVSTLKIQRTQQEDSAVYLCASSLGRSETQYFGPGTRLLVL.

The chain has TRBV5-6 and TRBJ2-7; TRBD2 might be the D (6 bases). The CDR3 contains 14 residues. From germline, CDR1 is SGHDT and CDR2 YYEEEE. Trimming removed 4 bases from V and 0 bases from J, with 11 bases in between. The CDR3 DNA is TGTGCCAGCAGCCCCTCGGGGGACTCCTACGAGCAGTACTTC. Amino acids: CASSPSGDSYEQYF. The complete variable domain, with remaining parts taken from reference TRBV5-6 and TRBJ2-7, reads DAGVTQSPTHLIKTRGQQVTLRCSPKSGHDTVSWYQQALGQGPQFIFQYYEEEERQRGNFPDRFSGHQFPNYSSELNVNALLLGDSALYLCASSPSGDSYEQYFGPGTRLTVT.

V is TRBV4-1 and J is TRBJ1-2, with 10 positions matching TRBD1. The CDR3 totals 14 residues. The V gene end was trimmed by 5 bases and the J gene end by 4 bases; junction bases not matched to a gene: 4. Germline-derived CDR1 and CDR2 are MGHRA and YSYEKL. Here the CDR3 DNA reads TGCGCCAGCAGCTGGACAGGGGGGGGCTATGGCTACACCTTC. Its protein product is CASSWTGGGYGYTF.

The genes are TRBV5-8 and TRBJ1-1; D remains unclear. The V end was cut by 0 bases, the J end by 2 bases, with 14 bases between. The CDR3 runs to 16 residues. Germline V gene data show CDR1 as SGHTS and CDR2 as YDEGEE. The CDR3 region is CASSLEREFYNTEAFF. CDR3 in DNA: TGTGCCAGCAGCTTGGAGAGGGAATTCTACAACACTGAAGCTTTCTTT. The full variable domain, completed using reference TRBV5-8 and TRBJ1-1, is EAGVTQSPTHLIKTRGQQATLRCSPISGHTSVYWYQQALGLGLQFLLWYDEGEERNRGNFPPRFSGRQFPNYSSELNVNALELEDSALYLCASSLEREFYNTEAFFGQGTRLTVV.

The J gene is TRBJ1-1, the V gene TRBV6-1; D gene unclear. V was clipped by 1 base and J by 5 bases, with 14 bases between them. CDR1 MNHNS and CDR2 SASEGT come from the germline V gene. CDR3 length: 15 residues. CDR3 sequence (DNA): TGTGCCAGCAGTGAAGACGGCCACCCCGCTACTGAAGCTTTCTTT. It encodes CASSEDGHPATEAFF.

The chain joins TRBV2 to TRBJ1-5; tentative D call: TRBD1 (5 bases). There are 14 residues in the CDR3. V lost 7 bases, J lost 2 bases, and 12 bases lay in between. Germline values: CDR1 SNHLY, CDR2 FYNNEI. CDR3 in DNA: TGTGCCAGCACCGGGACCCGAGGCAATCAGCCCCAGCATTTT. Translating it yields CASTGTRGNQPQHF.

This chain joins TRBV30 and TRBJ2-5; D might be TRBD1 or TRBD2, each matching 5 bases. This CDR3 has 12 amino acids. Germline values: CDR1 GTSNPN, CDR2 SVGIG (reference sequence). V gave up 4 bases and J gave up 5 bases, with 11 bases separating them. In DNA form, the CDR3 reads TGTGCCTGGAATGGGGGAACCGAGACCCAGTACTTC. Translation gives CAWNGGTETQYF.

The genes are TRBV19 and TRBJ1-2, with D maybe TRBD1 (6 bases). CDR3 size: 16 residues. From germline, CDR1 is LNHDA and CDR2 SQIVND (reference sequence). V dropped 3 bases and J dropped 6 bases, with 20 bases sitting between them. CDR3 DNA sequence: TGTGCCAGTAGTATCATCTCTTCCTGGACAGACAATGGCTACACCTTC. Translating gives CASSIISSWTDNGYTF.

V gene TRBV2 combines with J gene TRBJ1-3; 9 bases align to TRBD1. The CDR3 is 16 amino acids. The J segment lost 2 bases and the V segment lost 6 bases, leaving 8 bases of the junction unmatched. The germline CDR1 and CDR2 sequences are SNHLY and FYNNEI. The CDR3 DNA follows: TGTGCCAGCAGGGCCGGGACAGGGTCCCCTGGAAACACCATATATTTT. Its protein is CASRAGTGSPGNTIYF.

J is TRBJ1-1 and V is TRBV18; 8 positions match TRBD1. V lost 3 bases, J lost 10 bases, and 7 bases stayed unmatched. The germline V gene has CDR1 KGHSH and CDR2 LQKENI. This CDR3 is 13 amino acids long. DNA for the CDR3: TGTGCCAGCTCACCGGGTGGACAGGGATCAGCTTTCTTT. Residues: CASSPGGQGSAFF.

This chain links TRBV10-1 with TRBJ2-7; unclear D gene. The V end was cut by 6 bases, the J end by 0 bases, with 15 bases between. CDR3 size: 15 residues. The germline V gene has CDR1 WNHNN and CDR2 SYGVQD (reference sequence). The CDR3 bases are TGCGCCAGCAGCAAAGGAGCCCCCCCCTCCTACGAGCAGTACTTC. Amino acid sequence: CASSKGAPPSYEQYF.

The rearrangement uses TRBV5-4 and TRBJ1-6; tentative D call: TRBD1 (6 bases). The V end was cut by 0 bases, the J end by 10 bases, with 20 bases between. The CDR3 covers 17 residues. The germline V gene has CDR1 SGHNT and CDR2 YYREEE (reference sequence). CDR3 nucleotide sequence: TGTGCCAGCAGCTTGGGGACCGGGGCGGGGGGCAGGTCACCCCTCCACTTT. It yields the protein CASSLGTGAGGRSPLHF.

The V and J genes are TRBV5-1 and TRBJ2-1; the D gene could be TRBD1 or TRBD2 (5 bases each). This CDR3 is built from 14 residues. Germline CDR1 reads SGHRS; CDR2 reads YFSETQ. V lost 6 bases to trimming and J lost 3 bases, with 13 bases between them. The CDR3 DNA is TGCGCCAGCACCCGGGACCGAGTCTACAATGAGCAGTTCTTC. Encoded protein: CASTRDRVYNEQFF.

This sequence joins TRBV30 and TRBJ2-7; tentatively, D is TRBD1 (5 bases). The germline V gene has CDR1 GTSNPN and CDR2 SVGIG (reference sequence). The CDR3 sequence is 12 residues long. V lost 4 bases, J lost 0 bases, and 7 bases lay in between. CDR3 protein: CAWTQGSYEQYF. DNA of the CDR3: TGTGCCTGGACGCAGGGCTCCTACGAGCAGTACTTC.

This chain connects TRBV7-2 to TRBJ2-1; weak D call: TRBD2 (5 bases). Germline V CDR1 and CDR2: SGHTA, FQGNSA. The ends were cut back, 0 bases at V and 10 bases at J, with 10 bases in the middle. CDR3 size: 13 residues. The CDR3 loop reads CASSLATRYEQFF. The CDR3 DNA is TGTGCCAGCAGCTTAGCCACTAGGTACGAGCAGTTCTTC.

The chain joins TRBV7-2 to TRBJ2-7; D remains unclear. Trimming took 3 bases from V and 5 from J, leaving 8 bases between them. The CDR3 covers 12 residues. Germline V gene data show CDR1 as SGHTA and CDR2 as FQGNSA. DNA of the CDR3: TGTGCCAGCAGCTTCCCGTGGAACGAGCAGTACTTC. Its protein product is CASSFPWNEQYF.

The chain links TRBV6-5 to TRBJ1-4, with D perhaps TRBD1 (5 bases). V lost 2 bases and J 7 bases, leaving 14 bases between the germline ends. The CDR3 is 15 amino acids. Germline CDR1 and CDR2: MNHEY and SVGAGI. In DNA, the CDR3 is TGTGCCAGCAGTTACCTTAGCAGGGTCGGTGAAAAACTGTTTTTT. Amino acid sequence: CASSYLSRVGEKLFF.

This clone has just one count. The chain employs TRBV5-1 and TRBJ1-1; 9 positions match TRBD1. Germline CDR1 SGHRS, CDR2 YFSETQ. The CDR3 runs 17 residues. Trimming cost V 5 bases and J 5 bases; bases outside gene matches: 16. CDR3 amino acids: CASRPRAGTGPGTEAFF. Here the CDR3 DNA reads TGCGCCAGCAGACCTCGGGCCGGGACAGGGCCGGGGACTGAAGCTTTCTTT.

The count of this clone is one. The chain uses TRBV11-2 and TRBJ1-1; D unclear. Trimming took off 5 bases at V and 1 base at J, with 14 bases between the two ends. The CDR3 has 15 residues. Germline CDR1 is SGHAT and CDR2 is FQNNGV. CDR3 DNA: TGTGCCAGCAGCCGCACCGTCAAGGGGAACACTGAAGCTTTCTTT. It encodes CASSRTVKGNTEAFF.

The V gene is TRBV18, the J gene TRBJ2-2; D ambiguous. Per the germline V gene, CDR1 is KGHSH and CDR2 is LQKENI. V lost 6 bases to trimming and J lost 3 bases, with 14 bases between them. This CDR3 contains 15 residues. The CDR3 is CASSSDRPDTGELFF. Here the CDR3 DNA reads TGTGCCAGCTCCTCGGACCGCCCTGACACCGGGGAGCTGTTTTTT.

The V call is TRBV12-3 or TRBV12-4, the J call TRBJ1-1; the D is unclear. Trimming cost V 5 bases and J 11 bases, with 15 bases left between them. This CDR3 comprises 12 residues. The CDR3 sequence: CASSPVVPQAFF. In DNA form, the CDR3 reads TGTGCCAGCAGTCCGGTAGTCCCCCAGGCTTTCTTT.